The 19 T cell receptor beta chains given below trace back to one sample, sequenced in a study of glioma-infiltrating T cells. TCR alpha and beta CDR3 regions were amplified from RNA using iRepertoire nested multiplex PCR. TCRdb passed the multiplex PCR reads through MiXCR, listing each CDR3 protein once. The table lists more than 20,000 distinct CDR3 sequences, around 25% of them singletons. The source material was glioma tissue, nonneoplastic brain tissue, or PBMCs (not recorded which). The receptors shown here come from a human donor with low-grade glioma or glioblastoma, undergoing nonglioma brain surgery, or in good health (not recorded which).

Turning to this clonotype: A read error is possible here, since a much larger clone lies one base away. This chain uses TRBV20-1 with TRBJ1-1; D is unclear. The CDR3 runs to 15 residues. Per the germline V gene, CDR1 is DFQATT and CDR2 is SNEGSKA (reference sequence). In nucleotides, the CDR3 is TGCAGTGCTAGAGACCATCACCCGGCGCTTAAAGAAGCTCTCTTT. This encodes CSARDHHPALKEALF.

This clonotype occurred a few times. The CDR3 protein is CASSQDRGAEETQYF. In DNA, the CDR3 is TGTGCCAGCAGCCAAGATAGGGGGGCAGAAGAGACCCAGTACTTC. The genes are TRBV4-2 and TRBJ2-5; D tentatively fits TRBD1 or TRBD2 (6 bases each). Germline-derived CDR1 and CDR2 are LGHNA and YNFKEQ. This CDR3 is 15 amino acids long. The germline V and J ends were trimmed by 0 bases and 3 bases, with 11 bases remaining between them.

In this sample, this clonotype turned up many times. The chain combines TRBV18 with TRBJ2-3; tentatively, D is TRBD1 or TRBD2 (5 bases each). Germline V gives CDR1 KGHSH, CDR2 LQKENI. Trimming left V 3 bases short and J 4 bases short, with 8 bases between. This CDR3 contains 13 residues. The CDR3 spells CASSPRDADTQYF. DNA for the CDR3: TGTGCCAGCTCACCCAGGGACGCAGATACGCAGTATTTT.

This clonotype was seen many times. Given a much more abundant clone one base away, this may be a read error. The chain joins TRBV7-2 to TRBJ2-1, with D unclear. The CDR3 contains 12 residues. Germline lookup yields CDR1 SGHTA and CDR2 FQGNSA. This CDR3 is CARSYYPNEQFF. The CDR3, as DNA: TGTGCCCGCAGCTATTATCCCAATGAGCAGTTCTTC. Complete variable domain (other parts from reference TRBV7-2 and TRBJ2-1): GAGVSQSPSNKVTEKGKDVELRCDPISGHTALYWYRQSLGQGLEFLIYFQGNSAPDKSGLPSDRFSAERTGGSVSTLTIQRTQQEDSAVYLCARSYYPNEQFFGPGTRLTVL.

CDR3 region: CASSPYMGEQFF. The CDR3 DNA follows: TGTGCCAGCAGCCCCTATATGGGTGAGCAGTTCTTC. V and J are TRBV7-2 and TRBJ2-1; D gene ambiguous. Trimming pared 5 bases from V and 9 bases from J, leaving 11 bases between. The V gene's germline CDR1 is SGHTA and CDR2 FQGNSA. This CDR3 contains 12 residues.

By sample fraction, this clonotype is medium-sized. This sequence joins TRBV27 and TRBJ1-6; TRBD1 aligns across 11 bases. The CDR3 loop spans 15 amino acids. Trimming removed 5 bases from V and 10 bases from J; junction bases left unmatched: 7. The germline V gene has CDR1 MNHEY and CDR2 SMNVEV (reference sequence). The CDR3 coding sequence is TGTGCCAGCAGTCGGGGGACAGGGGGAAAATCACCCCTCCACTTT. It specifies CASSRGTGGKSPLHF.

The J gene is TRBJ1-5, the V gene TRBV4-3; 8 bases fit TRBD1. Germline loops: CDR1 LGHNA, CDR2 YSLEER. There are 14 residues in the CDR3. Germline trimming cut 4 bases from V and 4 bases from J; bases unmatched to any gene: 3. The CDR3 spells CASSRDRLNQPQHF. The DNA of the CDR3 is TGCGCCAGCAGCCGGGACAGGCTAAATCAGCCCCAGCATTTT.

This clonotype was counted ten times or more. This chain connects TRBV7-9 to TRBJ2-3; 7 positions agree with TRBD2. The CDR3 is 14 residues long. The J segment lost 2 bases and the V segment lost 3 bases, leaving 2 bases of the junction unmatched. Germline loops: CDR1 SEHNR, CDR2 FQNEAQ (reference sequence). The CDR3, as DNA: TGTGCCAGCAGCTTCCTAGCGGCCACAGATACGCAGTATTTT. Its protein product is CASSFLAATDTQYF.

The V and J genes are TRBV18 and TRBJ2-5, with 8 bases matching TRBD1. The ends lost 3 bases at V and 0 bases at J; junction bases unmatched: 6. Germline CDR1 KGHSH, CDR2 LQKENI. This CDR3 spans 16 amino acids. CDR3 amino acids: CASSPPGGRYQETQYF. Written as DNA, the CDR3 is TGTGCCAGCTCACCGCCAGGGGGCCGGTACCAAGAGACCCAGTACTTC.

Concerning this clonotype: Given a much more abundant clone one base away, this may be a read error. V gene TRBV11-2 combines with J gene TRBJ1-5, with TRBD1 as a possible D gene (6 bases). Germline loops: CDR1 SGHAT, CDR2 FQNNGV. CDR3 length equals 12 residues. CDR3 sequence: CASGQLDHPQHF. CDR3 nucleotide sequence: TGTGCCAGTGGACAGCTTGATCACCCCCAGCATTTT.

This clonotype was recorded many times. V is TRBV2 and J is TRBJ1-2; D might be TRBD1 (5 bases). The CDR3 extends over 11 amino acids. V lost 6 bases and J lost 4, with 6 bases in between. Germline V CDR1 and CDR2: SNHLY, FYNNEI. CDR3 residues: CASRQAYGYTF. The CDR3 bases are TGTGCCAGCAGACAGGCCTATGGCTACACCTTC.

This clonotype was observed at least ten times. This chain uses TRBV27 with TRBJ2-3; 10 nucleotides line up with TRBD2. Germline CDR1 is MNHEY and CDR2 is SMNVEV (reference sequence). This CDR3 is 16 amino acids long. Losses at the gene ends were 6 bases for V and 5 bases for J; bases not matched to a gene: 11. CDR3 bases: TGTGCCAGCAGCACCAAAGCGGGGGGGCCGGTAGATACGCAGTATTTT. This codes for CASSTKAGGPVDTQYF.

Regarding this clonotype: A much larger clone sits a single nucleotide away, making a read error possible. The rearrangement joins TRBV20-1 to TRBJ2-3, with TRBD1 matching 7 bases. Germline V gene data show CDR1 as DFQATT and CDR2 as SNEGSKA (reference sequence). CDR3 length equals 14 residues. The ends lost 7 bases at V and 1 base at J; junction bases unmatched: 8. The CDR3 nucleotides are TGCAGTGAGGTTGACAGGGACCGCACAGATACGCAGTATTTT. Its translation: CSEVDRDRTDTQYF.

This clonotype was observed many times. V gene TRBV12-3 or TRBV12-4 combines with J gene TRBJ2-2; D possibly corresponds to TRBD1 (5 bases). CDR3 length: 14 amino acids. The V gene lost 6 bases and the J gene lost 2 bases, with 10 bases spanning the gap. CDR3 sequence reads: CASSRTYNTGELFF. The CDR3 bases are TGTGCCAGCAGCCGGACATATAACACCGGGGAGCTGTTTTTT.

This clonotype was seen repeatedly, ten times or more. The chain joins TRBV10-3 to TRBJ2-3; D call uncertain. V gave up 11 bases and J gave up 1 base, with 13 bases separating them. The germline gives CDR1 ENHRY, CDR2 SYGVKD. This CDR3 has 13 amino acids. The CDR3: CASLPLGTDTQYF. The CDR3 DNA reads TGTGCCTCCTTGCCCCTCGGCACAGATACGCAGTATTTT.

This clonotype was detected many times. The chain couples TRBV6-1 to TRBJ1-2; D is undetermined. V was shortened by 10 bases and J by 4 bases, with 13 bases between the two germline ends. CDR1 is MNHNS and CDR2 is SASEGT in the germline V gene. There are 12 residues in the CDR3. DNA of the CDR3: TGTGCCACTAGGAGCACGATCTATGGCTACACCTTC. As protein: CATRSTIYGYTF.

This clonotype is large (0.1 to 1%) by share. The CDR3 is CASSLGPTDTQYF. The CDR3 region has the DNA TGTGCCAGCAGCTTGGGACCCACAGATACGCAGTATTTT. V gene TRBV7-8 combines with J gene TRBJ2-3, with D perhaps matching TRBD1 or TRBD2 (5 bases each). CDR3 length: 13 residues. Germline CDR1 reads SGHVS; CDR2 reads FQNEAQ. V dropped 3 bases and J dropped 2 bases, with 6 bases sitting between them.

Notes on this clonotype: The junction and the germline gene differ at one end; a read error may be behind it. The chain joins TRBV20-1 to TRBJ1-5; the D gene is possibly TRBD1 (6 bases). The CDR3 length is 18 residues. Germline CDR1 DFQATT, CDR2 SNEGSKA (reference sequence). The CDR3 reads CSVRDSQLSRTAGQPQHF. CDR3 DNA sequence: TGCAGTGTTAGAGATTCGCAACTCTCCAGGACAGCGGGCCAGCCCCAGCATTTT.

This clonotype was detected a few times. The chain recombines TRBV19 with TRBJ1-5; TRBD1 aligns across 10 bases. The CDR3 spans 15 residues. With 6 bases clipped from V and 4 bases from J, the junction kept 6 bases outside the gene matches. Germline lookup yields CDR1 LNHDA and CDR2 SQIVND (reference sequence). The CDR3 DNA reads TGTGCCAGTAGCCACAGACAGGGGGCGAATCAGCCCCAGCATTTT. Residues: CASSHRQGANQPQHF.